The table lists the clone carrying this T cell receptor (beta chain) with many counts. The antigen remains undetermined. Diagnosing involved the use of clinical symptoms, serum thyroxine and TRAb, thyroid ultrasound and orbital computed tomography. The source of the sample is a study of T cells in Graves' hyperthyroidism and ophthalmopathy. Researchers took RNA transcripts and amplified the TCR beta CDR3 regions from them. The HTBI primer set was used in a first-round RT-PCR of the TCR CDR3. TCRdb passed the multiplex PCR reads through MiXCR, listing each CDR3 protein once. The repertoire holds hundreds of thousands of distinct CDR3 sequences, around 45% seen once, with approximately 8.2% in the top ten. Germline V lookup: CDR1 SGHTA, CDR2 FQGTGA. V shed 6 bases and J shed 0 bases, with 10 bases lying between them. The CDR3 is made up of 14 amino acids. Study observations and caveats: The authors' 13 V-J model separated ophthalmopathy from stable hyperthyroidism.

The receptor's source is a woman aged 18-29 years with Graves' hyperthyroidism. The sequenced material came from peripheral blood or thyroid tissue (not recorded which). V is TRBV7-3 and J is TRBJ2-3; perhaps TRBD1 as D (5 bases). CDR3 bases: TGTGCCAGCAGGCAGGGCCCCAGCACAGATACGCAGTATTTT. Residues: CASRQGPSTDTQYF.